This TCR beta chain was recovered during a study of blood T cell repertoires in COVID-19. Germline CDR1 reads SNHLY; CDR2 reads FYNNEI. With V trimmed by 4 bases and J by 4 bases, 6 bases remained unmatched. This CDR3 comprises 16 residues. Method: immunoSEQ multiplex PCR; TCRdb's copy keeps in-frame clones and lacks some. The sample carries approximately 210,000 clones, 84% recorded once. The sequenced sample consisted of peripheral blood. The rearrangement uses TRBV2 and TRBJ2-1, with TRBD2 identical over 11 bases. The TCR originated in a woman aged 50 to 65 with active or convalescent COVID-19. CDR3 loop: CASSGVASGRYNEQFF. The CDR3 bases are TGTGCCAGCAGTGGGGTGGCTAGCGGGAGGTACAATGAGCAGTTCTTC.